What follows describes a single T cell receptor (beta chain). Its target is not known. The method was immunoSEQ multiplex PCR; TCRdb's version includes in-frame clones alone and lacks a portion of them. The data hold over 80,000 clones, with under 85% observed a single time. The data were taken from a study of OX40 agonist ivuxolimab in advanced cancers. Study summary: Allowance was made for prior anti-PD-1, anti-PD-L1 or anti-CTLA-4 therapy, and roughly 39% had some. Study observations and caveats: What antigens the expanded peripheral T cells recognized was never established. In general, CD8+ T cells held more expanded clones than CD4+ did, on average.

This CDR3 contains 17 residues. Germline loops: CDR1 MNHEY, CDR2 SMNVEV (reference sequence). Trimming pared 0 bases from V and 0 bases from J, leaving 12 bases between. Sequences were derived from CD4+ or CD8+ T cells sorted from blood, sampled in a trial of the OX40 agonist ivuxolimab. The receptor was isolated from an adult with an advanced solid tumor such as melanoma, head and neck, liver or kidney cancer. V usage is TRBV27 and J usage is TRBJ2-4; D gene unclear. The CDR3, as DNA: TGTGCCAGCAGTTTATCGAGCGATAAAGGAGCCAAAAACATTCAGTACTTC. Its protein product is CASSLSSDKGAKNIQYF.